This entry describes one T cell receptor beta chain. The antigen is undetermined. The entry originates in a study of T cell responses to AZD1222 COVID-19 vaccine. Overall study findings and caveats: Repertoire sampling occurred only after the peak T cell response. Recipients of AZD1222 seropositive at baseline numbered only 5 to 7.

The data were produced by immunoSEQ multiplex PCR, yet TCRdb's version contains in-frame clones alone and is incomplete. This sample has almost 80,000 clones, with approximately 86% found just once. From germline, CDR1 is SNHLY and CDR2 FYNNEI. This CDR3 region has 13 residues. The V gene end was trimmed by 9 bases and the J gene end by 5 bases; junction bases not matched to a gene: 6. This rearrangement joins TRBV2 to TRBJ2-5, with 10 bases lining up with TRBD1. This clonotype was sampled from an adult in good health. Sequencing used peripheral blood, obtained on day 0 of AZD1222 vaccination. The CDR3 loop reads CASTTGGEETQYF. In nucleotides, the CDR3 is TGTGCCAGTACGACAGGGGGCGAGGAGACCCAGTACTTC.